The 12 T cell receptor beta chains below come from one sample, sequenced in a study of CD4 T cells in relation to SARS-CoV-2 and coronaviruses. Before the COVID-19 pandemic, during about 2010-2018, CD4+ T cells were taken from unexposed donors. Isolation of CD4+ T cells took place after approximately 10 days in culture. Produced via immunoSEQ multiplex PCR; TCRdb's table is partial and in-frame only. This table holds under 20,000 clones, around 80% found once. No cognate antigen is known for these TCRs. Sequencing used CD4+ T cells from PBMCs, cultured in vitro. The receptor source for this set is a human donor in good health.

This clone was detected a few times. The gene calls are TRBV24-1 and TRBJ1-5, with D possibly matching TRBD1 (5 bases). Germline V lookup: CDR1 KGHDR, CDR2 SFDVKD. CDR3 length: 14 amino acids. Trimming left V 2 bases short and J 5 bases short, with 9 bases between. The CDR3 sequence is CATSDYRSDQPQHF. CDR3 sequence (DNA): TGTGCCACCAGTGATTACAGGAGTGATCAGCCCCAGCATTTT.

CDR3 sequence: CASSFTSGILFF. The CDR3, as DNA: TGTGCCAGCAGCTTTACTAGCGGTATCCTGTTCTTC. The gene calls are TRBV7-9 and TRBJ2-1, with 8 bases matching TRBD2. The length of the CDR3 is 12 residues. Germline CDR1 reads SEHNR; CDR2 reads FQNEAQ (reference sequence). V shed 3 bases, J shed 15 bases, and the junction held 7 bases outside the gene matches. The variable domain in full, with the rest retrieved from reference TRBV7-9 and TRBJ2-1, is DTGVSQNPRHKITKRGQNVTFRCDPISEHNRLYWYRQTLGQGPEFLTYFQNEAQLEKSRLLSDRFSAERPKGSFSTLEIQRTEQGDSAMYLCASSFTSGILFFGPGTRLTVL.

The rearrangement uses TRBV12-3 or TRBV12-4 and TRBJ1-2; D remains ambiguous. The germline V and J ends were trimmed by 2 bases and 2 bases, with 0 bases remaining between them. This CDR3 contains 11 residues. The CDR3 protein is CASSLNYGYTF. In nucleotides, the CDR3 is TGTGCCAGCAGTTTAAACTATGGCTACACCTTC.

DNA for the CDR3: TGTGCCAGCAGCCGGCGGGGGGCGAACACTGAAGCTTTCTTT. It codes for CASSRRGANTEAFF. The J gene is TRBJ1-1, the V gene TRBV7-2; a possible D gene is TRBD1 (6 bases). CDR1 and CDR2 (germline): SGHTA, FQGNSA. With 5 bases removed from V and 1 base from J, the gap between germline ends came to 11 bases. The CDR3 extends over 14 amino acids.

This clone has just a few counts. This chain links TRBV7-3 with TRBJ1-1; unclear D gene. V dropped 0 bases and J dropped 1 base, with 9 bases sitting between them. Germline V gives CDR1 SGHTA, CDR2 FQGTGA. The CDR3 is 15 amino acids. In DNA form, the CDR3 reads TGTGCCAGCAGCTTAACCCTCCCCGGGAACACTGAAGCTTTCTTT. It translates to CASSLTLPGNTEAFF.

The rearrangement joins TRBV12-5 to TRBJ2-1, with D possibly being TRBD1 or TRBD2 (5 bases each). This CDR3 has 18 amino acids. V dropped 0 bases and J dropped 4 bases, with 19 bases sitting between them. The V gene's germline CDR1 is LGHNT and CDR2 FRNRAP. CDR3 in DNA: TGTGCTAGTGGTTTGGTACGGGACGGAACTCTCCCGTACAATGAGCAGTTCTTC. It translates to CASGLVRDGTLPYNEQFF.

This clone was detected only a few times. This chain joins TRBV12-3 or TRBV12-4 and TRBJ1-1; maybe TRBD1 (5 bases). V lost 5 bases, J lost 8 bases, and 12 bases lay in between. The CDR3 sequence is 12 residues long. The CDR3 sequence: CASSNPGREAFF. For the CDR3, the DNA is TGTGCCAGCAGTAATCCGGGGCGCGAAGCTTTCTTT.

The J gene is TRBJ2-3, the V gene TRBV9; tentative D call: TRBD2 (6 bases). The CDR3 length is 16 residues. Between the trimmed V and J ends, which lost 0 bases and 3 bases, there was a span of 14 bases. Germline CDR1 reads SGDLS; CDR2 reads YYNGEE. This CDR3 is CASSVAVSGTTDTQYF. The CDR3 DNA is TGTGCCAGCAGCGTAGCCGTTAGCGGAACTACAGATACGCAGTATTTT. The variable domain in full, with the rest retrieved from reference TRBV9 and TRBJ2-3, is DSGVTQTPKHLITATGQRVTLRCSPRSGDLSVYWYQQSLDQGLQFLIQYYNGEERAKGNILERFSAQQFPDLHSELNLSSLELGDSALYFCASSVAVSGTTDTQYFGPGTRLTVL.

Of note for this clone: The sample has other DNA sequences that encode this CDR3 too. The chain recombines TRBV3-1 (or the pseudogene TRBV3-2) with TRBJ2-7; no definite D call. Trimming shortened V by 2 bases and J by 1 base, and 0 bases separated the two germline ends. CDR3 length equals 11 residues. From germline, CDR1 is LGHDT and CDR2 YNNKEL (reference sequence). This chain's CDR3 is CASSQSYEQYF. CDR3 DNA: TGTGCCAGCAGCCAATCCTACGAGCAGTACTTC.

The CDR3 DNA sequence: TGCGCCAGCAGCGACGACGGCTCCGGCTATGGCTACACCTTC. This gives the protein CASSDDGSGYGYTF. This chain uses TRBV5-1 with TRBJ1-2, with D unclear. Germline CDR1 is SGHRS and CDR2 is YFSETQ. The CDR3 sequence is 14 residues long. The V end was cut by 4 bases, the J end by 4 bases, with 14 bases between.

The chain is built from TRBV12-3 or TRBV12-4 and TRBJ2-3; perhaps TRBD1 as D (6 bases). Trimming took 3 bases from V and 8 from J, leaving 12 bases between them. CDR3 length: 13 amino acids. The CDR3 nucleotides are TGTGCCAGCAGTTTTACAGGGCTTGGTACGCAGTATTTT. It encodes CASSFTGLGTQYF.

This chain joins TRBV6-6 and TRBJ1-1; D is perhaps TRBD1 (5 bases). The CDR3 is 15 residues long. Germline lookup yields CDR1 MNHNY and CDR2 SVGAGI (reference sequence). Deletions cut 5 bases from V and 0 bases from J, with 13 bases between. For the CDR3, the DNA is TGTGCCAGCAGTCTTCGACAGCCGATGAACACTGAAGCTTTCTTT. Protein product: CASSLRQPMNTEAFF.